The rows below give T cell receptor beta chains drawn from one sample of a study of T-cell reconstitution after alpha-beta-depleted transplantation in children. TCRdb fed the PCR reads into MiXCR, producing one record per CDR3 protein. Among 200,000 to 250,000 distinct CDR3 sequences, around 7.7% were seen once, and the ten largest hold under 40%. Sequencing was performed on PBMCs, mostly from graft donor cells, taken 360 days after TCRalphabeta/CD19-depleted stem cell transplant. These receptor sequences come from a male patient under 10 years old who had a stem cell transplant for acute myeloid leukemia, so the T cells may come from the graft donor. Each CDR3 is given with its conserved first and last residue. D genes are given only for firm matches. Only some rows state a clone size, as once, few, many or a class for expanded clones.

>.|few|TRBV4-2|TRBJ1-4
CASSQAGGGREKLFF
TGTGCCAGCAGCCAGGCCGGTGGGGGCCGGGAAAAACTGTTTTTT
>TRBD1|.|TRBV6-1|TRBJ2-6
CASSPLRDREFGANVLTF
TGTGCCAGCAGCCCCCTCCGGGACAGGGAGTTTGGGGCCAACGTCCTGACTTTC
>TRBD2|.|TRBV20-1|TRBJ2-1
CSARDQPRLAGGNEQFF
TGCAGTGCTAGAGATCAACCCAGACTAGCGGGAGGCAATGAGCAGTTCTTC
>.|many|TRBV28|TRBJ1-4
CASSPYSGDISEKLFF
TGTGCCAGCAGCCCATACTCGGGCGATATTAGTGAAAAACTGTTTTTT
>.|many|TRBV7-3|TRBJ2-5
CASSLTGPPSSETQYF
TGTGCCAGCAGCTTAACCGGGCCCCCATCCTCGGAGACCCAGTACTTC
>.|few|TRBV6-2/TRBV6-3|TRBJ2-7
CASSYSTRYEQYF
TGTGCCAGCAGTTACTCGACTAGGTACGAGCAGTACTTC
>.|.|TRBV10-3|TRBJ2-5
CAISEGGPVPETQYF
TGTGCCATCAGTGAGGGCGGACCAGTCCCAGAGACCCAGTACTTC
>TRBD2|many|TRBV7-2|TRBJ2-7
CASIPGGGSSYEQYF
TGTGCCAGCATCCCGGGCGGCGGGAGTTCATACGAGCAGTACTTC
>TRBD1|.|TRBV12-3/TRBV12-4|TRBJ1-2
CASSSRDRGDYGYTF
TGTGCCAGCAGTTCCCGGGACAGGGGTGACTATGGCTACACCTTC
>TRBD2|.|TRBV10-3|TRBJ2-1
CAISESVGTSRQFF
TGTGCCATCAGTGAGTCGGTAGGGACTAGTAGGCAGTTCTTC
>.|few|TRBV2|TRBJ1-5
CASSGVRGPYQPQHF
TGTGCCAGCAGTGGGGTTAGAGGGCCCTATCAGCCCCAGCATTTT
>.|once|TRBV6-1|TRBJ2-1
CASSARGIRGNEQFF
TGTGCCAGCAGTGCGCGGGGCATTAGAGGCAATGAGCAGTTCTTC
>.|.|TRBV12-3/TRBV12-4|TRBJ2-3
CASSPPLYF
TGTGCCAGCAGCCCCCCCCTGTATTTT
>.|many|TRBV29-1|TRBJ2-3
CSVEGADTQYF
TGCAGCGTTGAGGGGGCAGATACGCAGTATTTT
>.|few|TRBV12-3/TRBV12-4|TRBJ2-3
CASSLRKTDTQYF
TGTGCCAGCAGTTTAAGAAAAACAGATACGCAGTATTTT
>.|.|TRBV7-7|TRBJ2-5
CASSSDTQETQYF
TGTGCTAGCAGCTCGGACACACAAGAGACCCAGTACTTC
>.|few|TRBV5-1|TRBJ2-2
CASSLGGPYTGELFF
TGCGCCAGCAGCTTAGGGGGTCCCTACACCGGGGAGCTGTTTTTT
>.|many|TRBV5-1|TRBJ1-1
CASSLVTDMNTEAFF
TGCGCCAGCAGCTTGGTGACAGATATGAACACTGAAGCTTTCTTT
>.|many|TRBV29-1|TRBJ2-5
CSVELTPEETQYF
TGCAGCGTTGAATTGACACCTGAAGAGACCCAGTACTTC
>.|.|TRBV5-1|TRBJ2-5
CASTPFLNQETQYF
TGCGCCAGCACCCCGTTTCTGAACCAAGAGACCCAGTACTTC
>TRBD2|many|TRBV3-1|TRBJ2-1
CASSPHLAGGPGLEQFF
TGTGCCAGCAGCCCCCACTTAGCGGGAGGGCCTGGGTTGGAACAGTTCTTC
>.|few|TRBV5-4|TRBJ2-5
CASSKSGGLQETQYF
TGTGCCAGCAGCAAGTCAGGGGGACTCCAAGAGACCCAGTACTTC
>.|.|TRBV6-5|TRBJ2-7
CASNGVSYEQYF
TGTGCCAGCAACGGGGTCTCCTACGAGCAGTACTTC
>.|.|TRBV11-3|TRBJ2-3
CASSFGHPSSTDTQYF
TGTGCCAGCAGCTTTGGGCATCCATCTAGCACAGATACGCAGTATTTT
>.|.|TRBV12-3/TRBV12-4|TRBJ2-1
CASSPRGMGIYNEQFF
TGTGCCAGCAGTCCACGAGGTATGGGTATCTACAATGAGCAGTTCTTC
>TRBD2|.|TRBV6-5|TRBJ2-3
CASSSLAGGRKDTQYF
TGTGCCAGCAGTTCGTTAGCGGGGGGGCGGAAAGATACGCAGTATTTT
>.|few|TRBV6-4|TRBJ2-7
CASSDRAGLYEQYF
TGTGCCAGCAGTGACAGGGCAGGGCTCTACGAGCAGTACTTC
>TRBD1|.|TRBV20-1|TRBJ1-6
CSARAGQAGSPLHF
TGCAGTGCTAGAGCAGGACAGGCTGGGTCACCCCTCCACTTT
>.|many|TRBV9|TRBJ1-2
CASSVARGTNYGYTF
TGTGCCAGCAGCGTGGCCAGGGGAACTAACTATGGCTACACCTTC
>.|.|TRBV20-1|TRBJ1-5
CSASASGGNQPQHF
TGCAGTGCTAGTGCGTCGGGTGGCAATCAGCCCCAGCATTTT
>.|many|TRBV5-1|TRBJ1-5
CASSRGPMDQPQHF
TGCGCCAGCAGCCGGGGGCCTATGGATCAGCCCCAGCATTTT
>.|many|TRBV12-3/TRBV12-4|TRBJ2-3
CASTPLRVSTDTQYF
TGTGCCAGCACCCCCCTGCGGGTGAGCACAGATACGCAGTATTTT
>.|many|TRBV24-1|TRBJ2-2
CATSARNTGELFF
TGTGCCACCAGTGCCAGGAACACCGGGGAGCTGTTTTTT
>.|.|TRBV5-1|TRBJ2-5
CASSLHRMGETQYF
TGCGCCAGCAGCTTGCACAGGATGGGGGAGACCCAGTACTTC
>.|.|TRBV7-3|TRBJ2-3
CASSLSRLMDTQYF
TGTGCCAGCAGCTTAAGTAGGTTAATGGATACGCAGTATTTT
>.|once|TRBV29-1|TRBJ2-7
CSVEGRYSYEQYF
TGCAGCGTTGAGGGGAGGTATTCCTACGAGCAGTACTTC
>.|few|TRBV5-1|TRBJ2-1
CASSLRGPSIGGNEQFF
TGCGCCAGCAGCTTGCGCGGACCCTCGATTGGGGGCAATGAGCAGTTCTTC
>.|many|TRBV7-2|TRBJ2-3
CASSLVPGIRATDTQYF
TGTGCCAGCAGCTTAGTCCCCGGGATCAGGGCGACAGATACGCAGTATTTT
>.|.|TRBV9|TRBJ1-4
CASSVDQGGEKLFF
TGTGCCAGCAGCGTAGATCAGGGTGGAGAAAAACTGTTTTTT
>TRBD1|many|TRBV5-1|TRBJ1-6
CASRQGGRNSPLHF
TGCGCCAGCAGACAGGGGGGTCGGAATTCACCCCTCCACTTT
>.|many|TRBV6-5|TRBJ2-7
CASSPIGVTYEQYF
TGTGCCAGCAGCCCAATCGGGGTAACCTACGAGCAGTACTTC
>TRBD2|few|TRBV4-2|TRBJ2-2
CASSQQGGRTGELFF
TGTGCCAGCAGCCAGCAGGGAGGGCGCACCGGGGAGCTGTTTTTT
>TRBD2|many|TRBV20-1|TRBJ2-2
CSARPRTSGQNTGELFF
TGCAGTGCTAGGCCCCGGACTAGCGGACAAAACACCGGGGAGCTGTTTTTT
>TRBD2|.|TRBV4-2|TRBJ2-4
CASSQERRGLADIQYF
TGTGCCAGCAGCCAAGAGCGTCGGGGACTAGCGGACATTCAGTACTTC
>.|few|TRBV11-2|TRBJ2-1
CAIRRGGSYNEQFF
TGTGCCATCCGGCGGGGTGGGTCCTACAATGAGCAGTTCTTC
>TRBD2|many|TRBV12-3/TRBV12-4|TRBJ2-7
CASSPSGSLYEQYF
TGTGCCAGCAGTCCTAGCGGGAGTTTGTACGAGCAGTACTTC
>.|few|TRBV29-1|TRBJ2-7
CSVTTGGEQYF
TGCAGCGTTACTACCGGTGGGGAGCAGTACTTC
>.|many|TRBV4-2|TRBJ1-5
CASSQGLLGNQPQHF
TGTGCCAGCAGCCAAGGGCTACTAGGGAATCAGCCCCAGCATTTT
>.|.|TRBV7-9|TRBJ2-5
CASSLSTGLIFQETQYF
TGTGCCAGCAGCTTAAGTACCGGACTAATCTTTCAAGAGACCCAGTACTTC
>.|many|TRBV6-5|TRBJ2-5
CASSSPPETQYF
TGTGCCAGCAGTTCCCCCCCCGAGACCCAGTACTTC
>TRBD1|many|TRBV5-1|TRBJ2-5
CASSLQGQETQYF
TGCGCCAGCAGCTTACAGGGGCAAGAGACCCAGTACTTC
>.|few|TRBV11-2|TRBJ2-1
CASSLSAPRDWRSYNEQFF
TGTGCCAGCAGCTTATCAGCCCCCCGGGACTGGCGATCCTACAATGAGCAGTTCTTC
>.|many|TRBV7-8|TRBJ1-6
CASSPTPQPYNSPLHF
TGTGCCAGCAGCCCTACCCCACAGCCTTATAATTCACCCCTCCACTTT
>.|few|TRBV11-2|TRBJ1-3
CASSFLQARTDTIYF
TGTGCCAGCAGCTTCCTACAGGCCCGCACAGACACCATATATTTT
>.|.|TRBV5-1|TRBJ2-5
CASSPRSPSGRMVETQYF
TGCGCCAGCAGCCCAAGAAGTCCTTCAGGGAGAATGGTGGAGACCCAGTACTTC